This T cell receptor beta chain derives from a study of blood T cell repertoires in COVID-19. On the study more broadly: Sites across the United States, Italy and Spain contributed samples from acute and convalescent COVID-19. Nucleic acid was either cDNA or gDNA, and it came from T cells, B-cell-depleted T cells, or PBMCs.

Methods used by the authors: Amplification of reference gene primers was used by the study to estimate nucleated cell counts. Libraries were prepared by immunoSEQ multiplex PCR; TCRdb keeps only in-frame clonotypes and omits some of them. The DNA gave D and trimming, while V, J and clone size come from that table. Of approximately 67,000 clones listed, 80% to 90% are singletons. Trimming took 7 bases from V and 3 from J; bases not matched to a gene: 7. Germline CDR1 is SNHLY and CDR2 is FYNNEI. The CDR3 contains 14 residues. The genes are TRBV2 and TRBJ2-7; 9 bases agree with TRBD1. Sequencing was done on a sample of peripheral blood. The sequence was collected from a man aged 45-65 years with active COVID-19. CDR3 protein: CASKTGQGFYEQYF. CDR3 bases: TGTGCCAGCAAGACGGGACAGGGCTTCTACGAGCAGTACTTC. The full variable domain, completed using reference TRBV2 and TRBJ2-7, is EPEVTQTPSHQVTQMGQEVILRCVPISNHLYFYWYRQILGQKVEFLVSFYNNEISEKSEIFDDQFSVERPDGSNFTLKIRSTKLEDSAMYFCASKTGQGFYEQYFGPGTRLTVT.